This T cell receptor beta chain was sequenced during a study of tumor-infiltrating lymphocytes in primary liver carcinoma. Production of TCR beta cDNA used approximately 480 ng total RNA together with a constant-region primer. Nested multiplex PCR, run for three rounds with slightly modified ARM-PCR, yielded TCR beta libraries. Both of the initial two PCR rounds ran for around 9 cycles and employed TRBV1-TRBV30 forward primers alongside a C-beta reverse primer. TCRdb passed the multiplex PCR reads through MiXCR, listing each CDR3 protein once. The table lists around 330,000 distinct CDR3 sequences, roughly 60% of them singletons, with 17% in the top ten. Blood RNA was derived from unsorted whole blood, and germline DNA was extracted too. Presurgery, around 3.9 milliliters of peripheral blood were collected. Comments on this clonotype: At one end the junction does not follow the germline gene, possibly because of a read error.

Germline V gene sequence: CDR1 DFQATT, CDR2 SNEGSKA (reference sequence). The CDR3 extends over 13 amino acids. The gene calls are TRBV20-1 and TRBJ1-2, with a weak D call TRBD1 (5 bases). The receptor comes from a woman aged 25 to 39 with primary liver carcinoma and hepatitis B virus infection. What was sequenced was peripheral blood. CDR3 nucleotide sequence: TGCAGCGCTAGGGGTCCTTCTAGCTATGGCTACACCTTC. Translating gives CSARGPSSYGYTF.